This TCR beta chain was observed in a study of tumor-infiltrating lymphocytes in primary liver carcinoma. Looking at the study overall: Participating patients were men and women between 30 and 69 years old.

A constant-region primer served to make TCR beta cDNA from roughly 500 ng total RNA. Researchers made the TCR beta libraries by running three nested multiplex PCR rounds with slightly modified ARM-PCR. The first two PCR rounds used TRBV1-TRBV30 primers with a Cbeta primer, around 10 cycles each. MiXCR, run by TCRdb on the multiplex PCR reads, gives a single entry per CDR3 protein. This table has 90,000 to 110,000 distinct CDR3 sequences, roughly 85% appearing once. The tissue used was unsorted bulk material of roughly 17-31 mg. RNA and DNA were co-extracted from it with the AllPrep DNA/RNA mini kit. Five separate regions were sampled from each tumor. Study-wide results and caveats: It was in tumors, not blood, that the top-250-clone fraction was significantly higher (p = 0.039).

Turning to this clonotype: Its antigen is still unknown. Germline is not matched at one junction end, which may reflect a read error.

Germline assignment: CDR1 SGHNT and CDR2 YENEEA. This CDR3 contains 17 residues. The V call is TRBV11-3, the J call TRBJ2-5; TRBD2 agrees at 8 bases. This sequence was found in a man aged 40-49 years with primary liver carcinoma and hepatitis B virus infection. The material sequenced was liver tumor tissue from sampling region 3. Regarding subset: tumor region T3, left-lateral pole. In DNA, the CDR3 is TGTGCCAGCAGCTTTGGGACCAGCGGGAGTTCTTTGGAGACCCAGCACTTC. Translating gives CASSFGTSGSSLETQHF.